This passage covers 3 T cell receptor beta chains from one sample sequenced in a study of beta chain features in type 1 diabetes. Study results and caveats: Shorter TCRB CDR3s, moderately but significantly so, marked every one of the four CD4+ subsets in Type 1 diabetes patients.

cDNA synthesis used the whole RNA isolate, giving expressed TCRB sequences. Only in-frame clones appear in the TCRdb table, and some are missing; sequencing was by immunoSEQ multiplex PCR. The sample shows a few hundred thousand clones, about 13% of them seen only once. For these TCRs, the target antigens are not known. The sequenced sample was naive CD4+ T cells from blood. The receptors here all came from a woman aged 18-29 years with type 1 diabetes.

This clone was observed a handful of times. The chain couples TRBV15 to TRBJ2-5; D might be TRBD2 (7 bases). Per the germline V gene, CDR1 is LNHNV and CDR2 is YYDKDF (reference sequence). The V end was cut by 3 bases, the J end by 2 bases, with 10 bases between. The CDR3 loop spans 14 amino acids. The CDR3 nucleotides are TGTGCCACCAGCAGCGGGGGGCGGCAAGAGACCCAGTACTTC. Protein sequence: CATSSGGRQETQYF.

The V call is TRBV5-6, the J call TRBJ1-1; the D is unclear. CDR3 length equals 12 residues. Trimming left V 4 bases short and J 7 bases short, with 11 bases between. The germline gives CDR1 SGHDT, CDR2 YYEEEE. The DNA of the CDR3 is TGTGCCAGCAGCGTCGCGGTCGGTGAAGCTTTCTTT. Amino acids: CASSVAVGEAFF.

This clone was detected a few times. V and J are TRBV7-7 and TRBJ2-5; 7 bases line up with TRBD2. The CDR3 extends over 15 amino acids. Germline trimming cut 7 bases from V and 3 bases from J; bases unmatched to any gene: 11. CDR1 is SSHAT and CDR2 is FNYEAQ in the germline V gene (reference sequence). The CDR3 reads CASTPGRGGEETQYF. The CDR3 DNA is TGTGCCAGCACCCCTGGGAGGGGTGGGGAAGAGACCCAGTACTTC. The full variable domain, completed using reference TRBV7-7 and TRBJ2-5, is GAGVSQSPRYKVTKRGQDVTLRCDPISSHATLYWYQQALGQGPEFLTYFNYEAQPDKSGLPSDRFSAERPEGSISTLTIQRTEQRDSAMYRCASTPGRGGEETQYFGPGTRLLVL.